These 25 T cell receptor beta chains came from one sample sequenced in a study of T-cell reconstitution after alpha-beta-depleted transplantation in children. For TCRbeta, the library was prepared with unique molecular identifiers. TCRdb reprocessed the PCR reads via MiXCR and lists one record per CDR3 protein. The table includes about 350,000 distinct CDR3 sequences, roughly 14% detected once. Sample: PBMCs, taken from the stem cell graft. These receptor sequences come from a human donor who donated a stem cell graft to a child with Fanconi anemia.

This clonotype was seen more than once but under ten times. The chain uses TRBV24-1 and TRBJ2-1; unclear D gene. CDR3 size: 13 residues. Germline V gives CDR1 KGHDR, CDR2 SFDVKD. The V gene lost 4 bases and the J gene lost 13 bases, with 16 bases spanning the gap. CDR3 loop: CATSDSRLGYQFF. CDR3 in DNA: TGTGCCACCAGTGACTCAAGATTGGGGTACCAGTTCTTC.

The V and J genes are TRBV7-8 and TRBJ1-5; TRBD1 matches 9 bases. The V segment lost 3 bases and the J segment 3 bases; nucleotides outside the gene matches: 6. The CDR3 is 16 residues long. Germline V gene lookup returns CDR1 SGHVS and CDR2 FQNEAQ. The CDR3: CASSLTGGRDNQPQHF. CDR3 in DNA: TGTGCCAGCAGCTTGACAGGGGGGAGGGACAATCAGCCCCAGCATTTT.

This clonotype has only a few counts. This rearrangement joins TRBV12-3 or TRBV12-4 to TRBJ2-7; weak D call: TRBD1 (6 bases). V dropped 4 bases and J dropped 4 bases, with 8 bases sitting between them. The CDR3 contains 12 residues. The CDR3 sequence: CASSYRVYEQYF. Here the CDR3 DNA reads TGTGCCAGCAGTTACAGGGTTTACGAGCAGTACTTC.

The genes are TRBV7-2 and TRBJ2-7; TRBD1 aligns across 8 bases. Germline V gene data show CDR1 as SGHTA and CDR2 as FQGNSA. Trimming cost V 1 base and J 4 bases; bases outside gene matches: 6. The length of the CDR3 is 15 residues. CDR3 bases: TGTGCCAGCAGCTTAGAGGGACAGGCATGGTACGAGCAGTACTTC. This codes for CASSLEGQAWYEQYF. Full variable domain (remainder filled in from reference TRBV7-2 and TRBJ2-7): GAGVSQSPSNKVTEKGKDVELRCDPISGHTALYWYRQSLGQGLEFLIYFQGNSAPDKSGLPSDRFSAERTGGSVSTLTIQRTQQEDSAVYLCASSLEGQAWYEQYFGPGTRLTVT.

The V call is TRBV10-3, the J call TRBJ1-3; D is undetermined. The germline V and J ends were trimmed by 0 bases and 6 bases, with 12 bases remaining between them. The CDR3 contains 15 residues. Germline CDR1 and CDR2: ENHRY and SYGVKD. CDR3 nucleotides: TGTGCCATCAGTGAGTCTAACCATCCGACAAACACCATATATTTT. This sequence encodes CAISESNHPTNTIYF.

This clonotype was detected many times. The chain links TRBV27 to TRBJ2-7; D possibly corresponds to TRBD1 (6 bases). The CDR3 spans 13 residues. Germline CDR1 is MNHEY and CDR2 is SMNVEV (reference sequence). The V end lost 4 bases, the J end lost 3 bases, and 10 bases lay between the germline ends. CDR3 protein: CASSYTGNYEQYF. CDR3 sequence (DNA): TGTGCCAGCAGTTACACAGGGAACTACGAGCAGTACTTC.

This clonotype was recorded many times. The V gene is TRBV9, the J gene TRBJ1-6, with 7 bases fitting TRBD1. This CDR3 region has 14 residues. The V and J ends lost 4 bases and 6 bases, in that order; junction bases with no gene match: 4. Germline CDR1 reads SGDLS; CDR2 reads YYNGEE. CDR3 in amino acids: CASSFRDSNSPLHF. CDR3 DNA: TGTGCCAGCAGCTTCCGGGACAGTAATTCACCCCTCCACTTT.

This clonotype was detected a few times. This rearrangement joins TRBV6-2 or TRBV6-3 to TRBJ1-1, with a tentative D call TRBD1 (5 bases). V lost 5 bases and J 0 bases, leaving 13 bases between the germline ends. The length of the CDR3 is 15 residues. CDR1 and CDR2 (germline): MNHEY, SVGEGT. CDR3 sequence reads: CASSRGSTMNTEAFF. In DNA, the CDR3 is TGTGCCAGCAGTCGGGGGTCAACGATGAACACTGAAGCTTTCTTT.

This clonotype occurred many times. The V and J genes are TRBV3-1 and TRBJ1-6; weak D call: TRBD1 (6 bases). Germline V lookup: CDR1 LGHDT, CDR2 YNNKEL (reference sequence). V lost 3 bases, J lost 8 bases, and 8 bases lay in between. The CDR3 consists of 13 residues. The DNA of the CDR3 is TGTGCCAGCAGCCATCCAGGGGATTCACCCCTCCACTTT. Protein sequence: CASSHPGDSPLHF.

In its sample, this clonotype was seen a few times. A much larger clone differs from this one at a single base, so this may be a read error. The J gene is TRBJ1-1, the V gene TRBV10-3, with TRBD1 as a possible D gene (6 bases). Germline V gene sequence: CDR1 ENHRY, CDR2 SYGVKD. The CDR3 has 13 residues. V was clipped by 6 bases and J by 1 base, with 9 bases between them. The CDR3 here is CAISPTGNTEAFF. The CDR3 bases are TGTGCCATCAGCCCGACAGGGAACACTGAAGCTTTCTTT.

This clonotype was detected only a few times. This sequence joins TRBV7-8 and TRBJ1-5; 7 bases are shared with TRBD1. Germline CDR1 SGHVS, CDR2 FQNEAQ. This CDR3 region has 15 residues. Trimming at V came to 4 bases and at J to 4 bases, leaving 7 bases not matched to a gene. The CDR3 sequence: CASSSAGTENQPQHF. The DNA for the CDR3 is TGTGCCAGCAGCTCCGCCGGGACAGAAAATCAGCCCCAGCATTTT.

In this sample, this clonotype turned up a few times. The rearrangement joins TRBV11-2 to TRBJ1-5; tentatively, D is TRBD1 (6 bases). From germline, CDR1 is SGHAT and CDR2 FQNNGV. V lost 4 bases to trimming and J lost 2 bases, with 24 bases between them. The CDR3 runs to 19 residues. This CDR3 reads CASSSNGRTERMGNQPQHF. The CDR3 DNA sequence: TGTGCCAGCAGCTCCAACGGGAGGACAGAGAGAATGGGCAATCAGCCCCAGCATTTT.

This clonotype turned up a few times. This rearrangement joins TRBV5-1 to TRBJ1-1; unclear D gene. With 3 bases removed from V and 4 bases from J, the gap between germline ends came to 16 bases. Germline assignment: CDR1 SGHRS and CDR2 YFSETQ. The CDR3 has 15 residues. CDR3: CASSYSPGQSTEAFF. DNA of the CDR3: TGCGCCAGCAGCTATTCCCCGGGCCAGAGCACTGAAGCTTTCTTT.

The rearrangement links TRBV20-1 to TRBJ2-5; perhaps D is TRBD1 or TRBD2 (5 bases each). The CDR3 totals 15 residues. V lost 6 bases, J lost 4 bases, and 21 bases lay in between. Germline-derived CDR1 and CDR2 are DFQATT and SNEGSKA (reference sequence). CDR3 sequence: CSAQGLSTGPETQYF. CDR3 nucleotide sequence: TGCAGTGCCCAAGGACTCTCAACGGGGCCAGAGACCCAGTACTTC.

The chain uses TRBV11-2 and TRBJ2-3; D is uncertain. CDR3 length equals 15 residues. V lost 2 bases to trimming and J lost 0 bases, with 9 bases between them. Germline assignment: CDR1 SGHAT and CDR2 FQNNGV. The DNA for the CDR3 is TGTGCCAGCAGCTTACAGAGACCGAGCACAGATACGCAGTATTTT. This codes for CASSLQRPSTDTQYF. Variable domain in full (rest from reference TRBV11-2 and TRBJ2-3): EAGVAQSPRYKIIEKRQSVAFWCNPISGHATLYWYQQILGQGPKLLIQFQNNGVVDDSQLPKDRFSAERLKGVDSTLKIQPAKLEDSAVYLCASSLQRPSTDTQYFGPGTRLTVL.

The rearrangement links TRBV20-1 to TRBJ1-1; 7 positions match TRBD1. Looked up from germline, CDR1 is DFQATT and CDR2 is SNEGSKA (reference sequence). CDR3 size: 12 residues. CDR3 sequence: CGATGKDTEAFF. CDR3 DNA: TGCGGGGCGACAGGGAAGGACACTGAAGCTTTCTTT.

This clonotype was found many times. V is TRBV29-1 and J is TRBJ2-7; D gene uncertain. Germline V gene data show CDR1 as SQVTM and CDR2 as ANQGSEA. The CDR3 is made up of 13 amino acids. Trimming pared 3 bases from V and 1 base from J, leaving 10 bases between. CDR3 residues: CSVEAEGSYEQYF. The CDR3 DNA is TGCAGCGTTGAGGCCGAAGGATCCTACGAGCAGTACTTC.

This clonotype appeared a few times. The DNA of the CDR3 is TGCAGTGCTAGGTATTCCGAGTTCGAAAAACTGTTTTTT. As protein: CSARYSEFEKLFF. J is TRBJ1-4 and V is TRBV20-1; D gene uncertain. CDR1 is DFQATT, CDR2 SNEGSKA, per germline (reference sequence). With 3 bases removed from V and 8 bases from J, the gap between germline ends came to 13 bases. The CDR3 has 13 residues.

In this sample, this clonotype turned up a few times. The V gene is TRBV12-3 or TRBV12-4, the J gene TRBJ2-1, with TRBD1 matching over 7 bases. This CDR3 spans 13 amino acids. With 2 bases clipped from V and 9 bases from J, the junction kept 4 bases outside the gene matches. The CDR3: CASSLIRGSEQFF. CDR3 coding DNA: TGTGCCAGCAGTTTAATCAGGGGGAGTGAGCAGTTCTTC.

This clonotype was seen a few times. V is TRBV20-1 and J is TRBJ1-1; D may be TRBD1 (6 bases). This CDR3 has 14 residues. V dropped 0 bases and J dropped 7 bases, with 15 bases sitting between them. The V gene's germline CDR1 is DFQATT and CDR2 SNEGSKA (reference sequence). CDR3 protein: CSARDRTGGDEAFF. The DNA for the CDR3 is TGCAGTGCTAGAGATCGAACGGGGGGCGATGAAGCTTTCTTT.

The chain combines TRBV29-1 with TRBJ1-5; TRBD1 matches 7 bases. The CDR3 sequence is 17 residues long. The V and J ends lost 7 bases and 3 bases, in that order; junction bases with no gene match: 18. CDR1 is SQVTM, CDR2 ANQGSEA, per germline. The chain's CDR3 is CSALRGQPLLLNQPQHF. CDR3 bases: TGCAGCGCCCTAAGGGGACAGCCACTCCTCCTCAATCAGCCCCAGCATTTT.

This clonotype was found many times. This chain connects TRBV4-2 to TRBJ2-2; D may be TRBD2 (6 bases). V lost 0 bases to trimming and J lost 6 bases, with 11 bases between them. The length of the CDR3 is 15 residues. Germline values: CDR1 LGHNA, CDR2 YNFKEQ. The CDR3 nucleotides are TGTGCCAGCAGCCAAGATGAGACGGGGGCCGGGGAGCTGTTTTTT. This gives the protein CASSQDETGAGELFF.

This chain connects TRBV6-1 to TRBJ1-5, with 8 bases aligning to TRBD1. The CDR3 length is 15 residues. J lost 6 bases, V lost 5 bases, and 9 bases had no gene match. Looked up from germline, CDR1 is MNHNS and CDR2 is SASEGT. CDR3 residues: CASSSGQGTSQPQHF. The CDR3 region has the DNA TGTGCCAGCAGTAGCGGACAGGGAACGTCTCAGCCCCAGCATTTT.

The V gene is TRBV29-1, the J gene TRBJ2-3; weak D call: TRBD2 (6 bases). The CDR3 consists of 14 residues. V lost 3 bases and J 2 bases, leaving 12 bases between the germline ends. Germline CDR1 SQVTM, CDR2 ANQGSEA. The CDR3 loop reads CSVEEGRITDTQYF. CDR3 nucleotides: TGCAGCGTTGAGGAGGGGCGTATCACAGATACGCAGTATTTT.

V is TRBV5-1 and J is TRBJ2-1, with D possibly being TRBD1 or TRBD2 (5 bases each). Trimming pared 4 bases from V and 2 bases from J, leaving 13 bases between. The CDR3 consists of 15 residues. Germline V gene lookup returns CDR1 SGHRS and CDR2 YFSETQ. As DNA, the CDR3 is TGCGCCAGCAGCAACTCCGGGACGGCCTACAATGAGCAGTTCTTC. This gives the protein CASSNSGTAYNEQFF.